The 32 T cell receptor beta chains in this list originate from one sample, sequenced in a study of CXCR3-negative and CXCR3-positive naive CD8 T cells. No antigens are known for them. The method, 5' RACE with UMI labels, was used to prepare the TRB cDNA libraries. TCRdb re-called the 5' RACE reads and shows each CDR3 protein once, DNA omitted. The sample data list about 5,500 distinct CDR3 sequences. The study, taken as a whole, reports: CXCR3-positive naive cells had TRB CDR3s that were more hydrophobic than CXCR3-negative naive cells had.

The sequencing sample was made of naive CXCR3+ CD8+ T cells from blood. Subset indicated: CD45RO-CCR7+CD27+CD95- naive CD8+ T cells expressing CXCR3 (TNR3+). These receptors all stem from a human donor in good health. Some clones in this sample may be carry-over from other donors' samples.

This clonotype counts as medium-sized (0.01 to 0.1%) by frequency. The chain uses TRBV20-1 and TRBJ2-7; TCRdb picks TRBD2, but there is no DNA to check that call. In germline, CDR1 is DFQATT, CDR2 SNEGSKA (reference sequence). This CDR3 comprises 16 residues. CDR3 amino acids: CSARVAWDGVSYEQYF.

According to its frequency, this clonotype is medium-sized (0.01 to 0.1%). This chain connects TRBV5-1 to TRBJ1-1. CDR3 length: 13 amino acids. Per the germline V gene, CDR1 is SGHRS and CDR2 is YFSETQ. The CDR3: CASSAGPNTEAFF.

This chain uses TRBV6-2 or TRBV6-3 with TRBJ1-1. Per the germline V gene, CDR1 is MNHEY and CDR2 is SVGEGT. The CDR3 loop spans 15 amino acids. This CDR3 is CASTNVEGLNTEAFF.

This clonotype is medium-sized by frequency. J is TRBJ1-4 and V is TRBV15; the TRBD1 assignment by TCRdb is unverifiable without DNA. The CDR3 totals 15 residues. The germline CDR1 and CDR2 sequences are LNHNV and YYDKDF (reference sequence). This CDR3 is CATSEVRDRNEKLFF.

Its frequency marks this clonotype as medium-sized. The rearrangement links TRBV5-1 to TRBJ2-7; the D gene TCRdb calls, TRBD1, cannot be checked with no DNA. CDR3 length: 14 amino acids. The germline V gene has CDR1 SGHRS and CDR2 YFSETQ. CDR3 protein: CASSFTPDGYEQYF.

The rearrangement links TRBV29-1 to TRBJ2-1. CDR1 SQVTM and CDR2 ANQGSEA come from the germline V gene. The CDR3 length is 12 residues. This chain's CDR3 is CSVEWRYNEQFF.

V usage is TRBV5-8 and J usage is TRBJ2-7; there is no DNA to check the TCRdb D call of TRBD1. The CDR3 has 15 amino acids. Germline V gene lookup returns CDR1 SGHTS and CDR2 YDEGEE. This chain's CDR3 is CASSLAQGATYEQYF.

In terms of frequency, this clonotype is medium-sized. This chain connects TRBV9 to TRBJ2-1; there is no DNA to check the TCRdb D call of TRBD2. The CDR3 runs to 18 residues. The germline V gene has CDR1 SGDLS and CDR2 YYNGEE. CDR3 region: CASSEGTSRSPAGHEQFF.

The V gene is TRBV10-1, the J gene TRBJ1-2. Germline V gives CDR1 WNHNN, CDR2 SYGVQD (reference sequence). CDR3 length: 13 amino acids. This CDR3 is CASSEDSNYGYTF.

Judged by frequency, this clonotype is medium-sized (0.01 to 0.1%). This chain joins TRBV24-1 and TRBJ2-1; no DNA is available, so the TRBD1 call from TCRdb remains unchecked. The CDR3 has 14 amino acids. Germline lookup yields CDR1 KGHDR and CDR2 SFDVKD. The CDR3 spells CATSDKTDFNEQFF.

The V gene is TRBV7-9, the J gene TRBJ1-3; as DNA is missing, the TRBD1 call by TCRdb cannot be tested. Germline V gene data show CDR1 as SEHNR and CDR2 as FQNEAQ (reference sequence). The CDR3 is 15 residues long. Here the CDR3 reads CASSFGPREGNTIYF.

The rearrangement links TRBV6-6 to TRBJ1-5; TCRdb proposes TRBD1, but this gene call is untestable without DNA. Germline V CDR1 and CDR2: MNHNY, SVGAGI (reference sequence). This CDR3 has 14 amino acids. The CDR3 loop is CASSYGTDDQPQHF.

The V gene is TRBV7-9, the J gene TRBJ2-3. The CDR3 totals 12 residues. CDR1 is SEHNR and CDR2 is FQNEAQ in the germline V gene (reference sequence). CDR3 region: CASRYSTDTQYF.

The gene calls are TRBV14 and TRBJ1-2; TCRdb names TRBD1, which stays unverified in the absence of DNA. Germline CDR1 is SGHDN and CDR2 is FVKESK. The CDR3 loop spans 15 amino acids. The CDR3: CASSQTVGSSYGYTF.

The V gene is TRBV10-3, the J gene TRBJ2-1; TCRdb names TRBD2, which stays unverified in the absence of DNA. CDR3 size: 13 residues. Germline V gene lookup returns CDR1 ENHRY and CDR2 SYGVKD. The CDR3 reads CAINQGGIDEQFF.

The CDR3 here is CAVDRGYNEQFF. The chain is built from TRBV19 and TRBJ2-1; no DNA is available, so the TRBD2 call from TCRdb remains unchecked. Per germline, CDR1 LNHDA and CDR2 SQIVND (reference sequence). The CDR3 is 12 residues long.

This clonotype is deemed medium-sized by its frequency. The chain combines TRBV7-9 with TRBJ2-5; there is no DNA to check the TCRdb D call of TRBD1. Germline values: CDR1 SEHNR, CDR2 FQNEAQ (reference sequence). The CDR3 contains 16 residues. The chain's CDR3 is CASSLGPTGDQETQYF.

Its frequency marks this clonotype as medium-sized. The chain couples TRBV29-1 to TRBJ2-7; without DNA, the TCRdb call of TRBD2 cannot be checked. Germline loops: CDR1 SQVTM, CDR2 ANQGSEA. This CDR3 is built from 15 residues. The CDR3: CSVAGASGITYEQYF.

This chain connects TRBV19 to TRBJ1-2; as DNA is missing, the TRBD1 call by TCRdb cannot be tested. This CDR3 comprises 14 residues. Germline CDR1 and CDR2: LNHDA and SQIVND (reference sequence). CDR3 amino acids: CASRLRDRDHGYTF. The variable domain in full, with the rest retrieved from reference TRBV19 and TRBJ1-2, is DGGITQSPKYLFRKEGQNVTLSCEQNLNHDAMYWYRQDPGQGLRLIYYSQIVNDFQKGDIAEGYSVSREKKESFPLTVTSAQKNPTAFYLCASRLRDRDHGYTFGSGTRLTVV.

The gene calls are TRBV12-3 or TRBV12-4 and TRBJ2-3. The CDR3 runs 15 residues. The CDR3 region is CASSFRPTSTDTQYF.

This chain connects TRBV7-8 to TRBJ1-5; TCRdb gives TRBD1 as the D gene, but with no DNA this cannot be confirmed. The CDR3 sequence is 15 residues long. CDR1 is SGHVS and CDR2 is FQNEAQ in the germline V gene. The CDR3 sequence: CASSLDRGGNQPQHF.

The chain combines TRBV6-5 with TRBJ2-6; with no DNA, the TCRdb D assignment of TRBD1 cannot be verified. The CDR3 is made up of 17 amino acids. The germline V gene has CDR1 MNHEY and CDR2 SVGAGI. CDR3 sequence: CASSYSTAGPGANVLTF.

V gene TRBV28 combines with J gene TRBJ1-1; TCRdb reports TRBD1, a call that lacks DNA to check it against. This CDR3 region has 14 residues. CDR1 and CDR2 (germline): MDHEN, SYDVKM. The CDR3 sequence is CASSPGTLNTEAFF.

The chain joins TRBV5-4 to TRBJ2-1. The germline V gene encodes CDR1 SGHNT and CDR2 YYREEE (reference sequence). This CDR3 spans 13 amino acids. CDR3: CASSLFIYNEQFF.

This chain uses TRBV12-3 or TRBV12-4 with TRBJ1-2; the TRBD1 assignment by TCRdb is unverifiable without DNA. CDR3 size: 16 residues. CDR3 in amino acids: CASSSTQGHLNYGYTF.

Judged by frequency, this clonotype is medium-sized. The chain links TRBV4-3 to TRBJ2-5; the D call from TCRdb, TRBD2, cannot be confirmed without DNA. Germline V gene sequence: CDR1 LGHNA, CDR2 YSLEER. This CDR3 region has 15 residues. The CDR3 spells CASSQARGGQETQYF.

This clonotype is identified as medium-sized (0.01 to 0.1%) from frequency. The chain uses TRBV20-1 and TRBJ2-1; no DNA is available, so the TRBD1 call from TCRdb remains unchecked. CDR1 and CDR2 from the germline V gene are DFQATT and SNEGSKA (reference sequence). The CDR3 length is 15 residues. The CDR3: CSAKMGRNSYNEQFF.

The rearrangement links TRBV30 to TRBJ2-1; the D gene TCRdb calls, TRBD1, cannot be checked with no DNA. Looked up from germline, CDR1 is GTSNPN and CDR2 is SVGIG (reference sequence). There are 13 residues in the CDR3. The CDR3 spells CAWSPGTGNEQFF.

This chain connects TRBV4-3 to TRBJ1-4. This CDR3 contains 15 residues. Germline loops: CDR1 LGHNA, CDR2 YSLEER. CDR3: CASSQDSATNEKLFF.

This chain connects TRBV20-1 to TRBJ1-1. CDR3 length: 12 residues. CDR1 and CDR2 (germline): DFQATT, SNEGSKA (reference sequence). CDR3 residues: CSARRLNTEAFF.

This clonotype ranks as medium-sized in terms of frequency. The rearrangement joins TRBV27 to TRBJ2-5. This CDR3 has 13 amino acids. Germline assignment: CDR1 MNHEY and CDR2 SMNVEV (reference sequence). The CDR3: CASSSTVQETQYF.

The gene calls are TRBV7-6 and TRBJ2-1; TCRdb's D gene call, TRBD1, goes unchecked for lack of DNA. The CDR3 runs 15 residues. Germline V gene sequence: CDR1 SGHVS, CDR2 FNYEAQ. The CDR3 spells CASSFAGQDDNEQFF.